This T cell receptor (beta chain) was recorded in a study of blood T cell repertoires in COVID-19. The germline V gene has CDR1 SGHTA and CDR2 FQGNSA. V shed 3 bases and J shed 3 bases, with 12 bases lying between them. The CDR3 is made up of 14 amino acids. Profiled with immunoSEQ multiplex PCR; TCRdb holds only in-frame clones, not every one. The sample has under 300,000 clones; roughly four fifths are singletons. The chain links TRBV7-2 to TRBJ2-7; D may be TRBD2 (5 bases). The origin of this receptor is a man aged 40-49 years who had recovered from COVID-19. Material for sequencing was PBMCs or T cells enriched from blood (not recorded which). DNA for the CDR3: TGTGCCAGCAGCTTCGGGATCTACGGCTACGAGCAGTACTTC. Translated, it gives CASSFGIYGYEQYF.